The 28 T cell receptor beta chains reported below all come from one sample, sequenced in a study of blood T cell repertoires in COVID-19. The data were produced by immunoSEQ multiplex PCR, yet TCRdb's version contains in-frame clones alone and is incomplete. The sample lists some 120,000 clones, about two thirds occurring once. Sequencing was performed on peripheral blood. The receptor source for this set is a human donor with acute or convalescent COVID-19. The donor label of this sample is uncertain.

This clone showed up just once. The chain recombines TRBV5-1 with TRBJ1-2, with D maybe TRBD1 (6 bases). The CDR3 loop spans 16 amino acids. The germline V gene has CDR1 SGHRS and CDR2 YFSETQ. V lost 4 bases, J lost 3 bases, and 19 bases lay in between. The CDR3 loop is CASSTTGGGADYGYTF. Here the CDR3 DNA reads TGCGCCAGCAGCACAACCGGCGGGGGCGCGGACTATGGCTACACCTTC.

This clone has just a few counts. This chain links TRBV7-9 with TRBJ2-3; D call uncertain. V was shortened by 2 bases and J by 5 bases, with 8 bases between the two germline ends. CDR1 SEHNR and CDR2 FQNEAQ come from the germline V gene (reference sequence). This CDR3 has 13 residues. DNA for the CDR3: TGTGCCAGCAGCTTAATGAGGCAAGATACGCAGTATTTT. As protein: CASSLMRQDTQYF.

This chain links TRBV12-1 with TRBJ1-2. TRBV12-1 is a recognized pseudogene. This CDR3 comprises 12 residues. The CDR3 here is CASTLGGIGYTF. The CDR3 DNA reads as TGTGCCAGCACCTTGGGGGGGATCGGCTACACCTTC.

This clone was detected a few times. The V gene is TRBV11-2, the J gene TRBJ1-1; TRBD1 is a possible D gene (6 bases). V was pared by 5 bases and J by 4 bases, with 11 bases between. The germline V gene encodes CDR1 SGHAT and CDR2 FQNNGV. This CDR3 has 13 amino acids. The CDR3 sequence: CASSGGAGTEAFF. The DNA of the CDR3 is TGTGCCAGCAGCGGGGGCGCGGGCACTGAAGCTTTCTTT.

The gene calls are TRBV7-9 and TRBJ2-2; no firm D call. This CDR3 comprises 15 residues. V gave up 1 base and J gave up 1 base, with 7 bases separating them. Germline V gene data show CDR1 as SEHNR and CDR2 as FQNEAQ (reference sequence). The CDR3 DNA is TGTGCCAGCAGCTTAGTCTCCGGGAACACCGGGGAGCTGTTTTTT. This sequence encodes CASSLVSGNTGELFF.

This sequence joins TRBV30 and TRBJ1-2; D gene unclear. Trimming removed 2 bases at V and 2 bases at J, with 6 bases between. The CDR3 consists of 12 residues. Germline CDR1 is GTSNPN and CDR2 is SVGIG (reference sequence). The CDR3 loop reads CAWSPLNYGYTF. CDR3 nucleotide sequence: TGTGCCTGGAGTCCCTTAAACTATGGCTACACCTTC.

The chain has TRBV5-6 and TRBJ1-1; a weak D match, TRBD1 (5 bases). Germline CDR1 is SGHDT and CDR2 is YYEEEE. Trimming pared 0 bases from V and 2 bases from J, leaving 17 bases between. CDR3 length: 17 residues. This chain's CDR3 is CASSLASGEGDNTEAFF. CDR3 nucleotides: TGTGCCAGCAGCTTGGCCTCGGGGGAGGGTGATAACACTGAAGCTTTCTTT.

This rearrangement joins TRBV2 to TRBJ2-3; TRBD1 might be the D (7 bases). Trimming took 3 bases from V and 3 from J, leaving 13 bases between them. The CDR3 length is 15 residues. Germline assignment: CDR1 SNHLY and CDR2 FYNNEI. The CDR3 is CASSEQGGGTDTQYF. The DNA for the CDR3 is TGTGCCAGCAGTGAGCAGGGGGGCGGGACAGATACGCAGTATTTT.

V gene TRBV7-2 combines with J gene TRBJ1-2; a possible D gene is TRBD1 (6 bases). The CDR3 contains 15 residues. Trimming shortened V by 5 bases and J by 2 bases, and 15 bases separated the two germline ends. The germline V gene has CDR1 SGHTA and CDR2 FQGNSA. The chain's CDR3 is CASSTSGQSNYGYTF. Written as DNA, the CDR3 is TGTGCCAGCAGCACGAGTGGACAGTCCAACTATGGCTACACCTTC.

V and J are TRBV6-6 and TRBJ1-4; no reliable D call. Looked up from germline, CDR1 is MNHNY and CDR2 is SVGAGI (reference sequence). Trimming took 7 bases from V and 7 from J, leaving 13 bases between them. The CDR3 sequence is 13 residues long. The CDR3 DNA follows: TGTGCCAGCACGCGCGGGGTTAGTGAAAAACTGTTTTTT. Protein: CASTRGVSEKLFF.

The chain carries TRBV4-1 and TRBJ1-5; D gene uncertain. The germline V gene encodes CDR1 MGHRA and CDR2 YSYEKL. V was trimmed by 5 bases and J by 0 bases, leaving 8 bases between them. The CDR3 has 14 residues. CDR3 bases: TGCGCCAGCAGCTTCCACTATAGCAATCAGCCCCAGCATTTT. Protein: CASSFHYSNQPQHF.

In nucleotides, the CDR3 is TGCGCCAGCGCCAGTGGAAACACCATATATTTT. It translates to CASASGNTIYF. The rearrangement links TRBV10-2 to TRBJ1-3; D unresolved. Trimming removed 8 bases from V and 3 bases from J, with 5 bases in between. The CDR3 length is 11 residues. CDR1 is WSHSY, CDR2 SAAADI, per germline.

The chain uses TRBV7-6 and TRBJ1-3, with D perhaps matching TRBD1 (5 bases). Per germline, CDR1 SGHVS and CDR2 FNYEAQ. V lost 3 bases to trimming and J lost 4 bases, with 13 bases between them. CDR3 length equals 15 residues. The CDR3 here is CASSLQGSTGNTIYF. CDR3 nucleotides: TGTGCCAGCAGCTTGCAGGGTTCAACGGGAAACACCATATATTTT.

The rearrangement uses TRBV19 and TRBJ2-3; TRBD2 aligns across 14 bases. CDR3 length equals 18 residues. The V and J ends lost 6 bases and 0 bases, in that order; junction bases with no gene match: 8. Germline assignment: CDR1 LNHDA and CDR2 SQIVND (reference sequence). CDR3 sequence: CASRPGLAGASSTDTQYF. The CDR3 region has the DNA TGTGCCAGTAGACCGGGACTAGCGGGGGCTTCTAGCACAGATACGCAGTATTTT.

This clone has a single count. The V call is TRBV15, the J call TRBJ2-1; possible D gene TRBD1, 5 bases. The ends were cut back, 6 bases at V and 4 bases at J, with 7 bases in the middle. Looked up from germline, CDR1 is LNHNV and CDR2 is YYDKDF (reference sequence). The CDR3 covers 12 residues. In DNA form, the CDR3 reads TGTGCCACCAGGACAGTTTACAATGAGCAGTTCTTC. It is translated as CATRTVYNEQFF.

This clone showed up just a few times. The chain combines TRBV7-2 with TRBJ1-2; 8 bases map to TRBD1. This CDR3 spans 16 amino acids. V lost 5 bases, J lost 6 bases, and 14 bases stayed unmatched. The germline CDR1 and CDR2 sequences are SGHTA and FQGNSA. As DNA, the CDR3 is TGTGCCAGCAGCCCAGGAGGGGTCAGGGGGCGAAATGGCTACACCTTC. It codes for CASSPGGVRGRNGYTF. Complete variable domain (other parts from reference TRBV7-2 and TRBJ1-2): GAGVSQSPSNKVTEKGKDVELRCDPISGHTALYWYRQSLGQGLEFLIYFQGNSAPDKSGLPSDRFSAERTGGSVSTLTIQRTQQEDSAVYLCASSPGGVRGRNGYTFGSGTRLTVV.

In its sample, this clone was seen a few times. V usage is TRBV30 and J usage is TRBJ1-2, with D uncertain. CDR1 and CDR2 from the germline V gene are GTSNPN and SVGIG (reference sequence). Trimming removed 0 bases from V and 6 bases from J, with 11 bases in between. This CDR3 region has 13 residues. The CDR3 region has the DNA TGTGCCTGGAGTGTAGAGCGGCAGAATGGCTACACCTTC. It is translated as CAWSVERQNGYTF. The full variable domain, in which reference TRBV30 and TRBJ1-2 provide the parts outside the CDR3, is SQTIHQWPATLVQPVGSPLSLECTVEGTSNPNLYWYRQAAGRGLQLLFYSVGIGQISSEVPQNLSASRPQDRQFILSSKKLLLSDSGFYLCAWSVERQNGYTFGSGTRLTVV.

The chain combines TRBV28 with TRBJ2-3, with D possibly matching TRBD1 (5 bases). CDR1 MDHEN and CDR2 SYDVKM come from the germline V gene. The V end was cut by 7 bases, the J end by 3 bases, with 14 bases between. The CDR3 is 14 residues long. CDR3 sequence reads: CASTNPRQTDTQYF. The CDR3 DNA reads TGTGCCAGCACAAACCCGCGACAGACAGATACGCAGTATTTT.

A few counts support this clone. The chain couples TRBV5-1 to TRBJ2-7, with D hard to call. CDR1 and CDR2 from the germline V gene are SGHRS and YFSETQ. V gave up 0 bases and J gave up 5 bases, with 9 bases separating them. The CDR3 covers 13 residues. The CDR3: CASSLEPENEQYF. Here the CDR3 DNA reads TGCGCCAGCAGCTTGGAGCCGGAGAACGAGCAGTACTTC.

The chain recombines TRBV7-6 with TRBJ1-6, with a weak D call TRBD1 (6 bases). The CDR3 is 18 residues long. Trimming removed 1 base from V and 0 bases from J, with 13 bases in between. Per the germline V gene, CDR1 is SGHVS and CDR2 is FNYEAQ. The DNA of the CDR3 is TGTGCCAGCAGCTTAGAGGGGGGGATGAGCTCCTATAATTCACCCCTCCACTTT. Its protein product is CASSLEGGMSSYNSPLHF.

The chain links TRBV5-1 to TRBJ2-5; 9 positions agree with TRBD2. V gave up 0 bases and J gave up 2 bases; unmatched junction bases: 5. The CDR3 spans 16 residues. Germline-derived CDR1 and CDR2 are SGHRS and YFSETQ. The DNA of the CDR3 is TGCGCCAGCAGCTTGGGACACAGCGGGGGGCAAGAGACCCAGTACTTC. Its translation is CASSLGHSGGQETQYF.

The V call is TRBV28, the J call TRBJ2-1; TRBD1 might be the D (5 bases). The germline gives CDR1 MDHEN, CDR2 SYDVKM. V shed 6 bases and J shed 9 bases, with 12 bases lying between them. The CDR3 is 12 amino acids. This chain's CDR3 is CASRMGLGEQFF. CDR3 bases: TGTGCCAGCAGGATGGGGCTGGGTGAGCAGTTCTTC.

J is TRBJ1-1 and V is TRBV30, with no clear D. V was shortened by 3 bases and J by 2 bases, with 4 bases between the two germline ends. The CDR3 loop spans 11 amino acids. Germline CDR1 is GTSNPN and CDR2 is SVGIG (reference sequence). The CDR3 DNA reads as TGTGCCTGGAGGGGCAACACTGAAGCTTTCTTT. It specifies CAWRGNTEAFF.

The CDR3: CASSLDRPTEAFF. CDR3 DNA sequence: TGCGCCAGCAGCTTGGACAGGCCCACTGAAGCTTTCTTT. The V gene is TRBV5-1, the J gene TRBJ1-1, with a tentative D call TRBD1 (5 bases). V was trimmed by 0 bases and J by 4 bases, leaving 7 bases between them. The CDR3 length is 13 residues. CDR1 is SGHRS and CDR2 is YFSETQ in the germline V gene.

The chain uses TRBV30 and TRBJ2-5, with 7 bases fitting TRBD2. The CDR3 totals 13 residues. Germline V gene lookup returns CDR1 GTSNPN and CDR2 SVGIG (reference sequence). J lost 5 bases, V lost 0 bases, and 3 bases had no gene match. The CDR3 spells CAWSVLGGETQYF. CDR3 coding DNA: TGTGCCTGGAGTGTACTGGGAGGGGAGACCCAGTACTTC.

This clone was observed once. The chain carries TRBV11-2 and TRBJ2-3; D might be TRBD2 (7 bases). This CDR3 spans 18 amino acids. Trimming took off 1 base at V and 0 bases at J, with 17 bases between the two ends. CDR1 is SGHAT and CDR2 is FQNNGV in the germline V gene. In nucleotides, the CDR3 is TGTGCCAGCAGCTTAGTGGGGCGCGGGGGCCGTAGCACAGATACGCAGTATTTT. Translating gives CASSLVGRGGRSTDTQYF.

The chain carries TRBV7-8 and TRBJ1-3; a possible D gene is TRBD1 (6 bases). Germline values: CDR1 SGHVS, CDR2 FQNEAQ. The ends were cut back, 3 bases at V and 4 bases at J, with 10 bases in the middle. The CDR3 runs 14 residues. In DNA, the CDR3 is TGTGCCAGCAGCTTGGACAGAACCGGAAACACCATATATTTT. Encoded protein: CASSLDRTGNTIYF.

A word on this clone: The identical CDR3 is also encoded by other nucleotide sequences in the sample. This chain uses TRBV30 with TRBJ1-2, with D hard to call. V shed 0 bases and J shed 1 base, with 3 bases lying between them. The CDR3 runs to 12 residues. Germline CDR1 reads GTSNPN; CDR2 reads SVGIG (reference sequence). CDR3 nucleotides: TGTGCCTGGAGTGTCCATAACTATGGCTACACCTTC. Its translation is CAWSVHNYGYTF.